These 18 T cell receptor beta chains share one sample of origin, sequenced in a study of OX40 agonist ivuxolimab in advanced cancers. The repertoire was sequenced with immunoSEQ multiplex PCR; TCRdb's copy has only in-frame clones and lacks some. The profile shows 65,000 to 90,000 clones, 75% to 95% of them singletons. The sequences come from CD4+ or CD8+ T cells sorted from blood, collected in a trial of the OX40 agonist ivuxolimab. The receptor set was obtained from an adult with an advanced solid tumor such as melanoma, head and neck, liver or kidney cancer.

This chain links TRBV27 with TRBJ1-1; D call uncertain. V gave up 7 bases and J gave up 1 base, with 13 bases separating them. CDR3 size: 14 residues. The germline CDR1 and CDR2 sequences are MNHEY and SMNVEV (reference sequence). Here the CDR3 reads CASKGEVKNTEAFF. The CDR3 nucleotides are TGTGCCAGCAAGGGAGAGGTGAAGAACACTGAAGCTTTCTTT.

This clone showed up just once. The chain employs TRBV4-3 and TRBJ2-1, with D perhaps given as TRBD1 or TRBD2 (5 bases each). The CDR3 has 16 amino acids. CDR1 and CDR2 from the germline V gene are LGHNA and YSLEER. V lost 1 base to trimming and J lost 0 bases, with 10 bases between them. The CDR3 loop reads CASSQGDALSYNEQFF. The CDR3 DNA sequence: TGCGCCAGCAGCCAAGGGGACGCACTCTCCTACAATGAGCAGTTCTTC.

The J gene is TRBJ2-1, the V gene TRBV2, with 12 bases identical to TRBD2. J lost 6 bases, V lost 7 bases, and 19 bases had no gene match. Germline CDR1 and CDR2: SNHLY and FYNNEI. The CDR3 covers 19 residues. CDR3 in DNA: TGTGCCAGCATTCCCCGGCCCGGACTAGCGGGAAGGCGAAGCAATGAGCAGTTCTTC. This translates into CASIPRPGLAGRRSNEQFF.

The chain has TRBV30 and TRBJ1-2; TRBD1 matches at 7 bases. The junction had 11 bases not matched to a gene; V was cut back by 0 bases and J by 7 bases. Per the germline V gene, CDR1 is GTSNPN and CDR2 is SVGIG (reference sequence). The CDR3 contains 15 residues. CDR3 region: CAWSVLGLTGSGYTF. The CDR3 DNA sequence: TGTGCCTGGAGTGTACTCGGCTTGACAGGGAGTGGCTACACCTTC.

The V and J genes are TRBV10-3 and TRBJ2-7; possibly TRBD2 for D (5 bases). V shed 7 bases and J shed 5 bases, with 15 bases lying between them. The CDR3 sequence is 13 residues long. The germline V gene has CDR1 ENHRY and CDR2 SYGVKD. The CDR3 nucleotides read TGTGCCATCATGGGAACTAGGCACCACGAGCAGTACTTC. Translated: CAIMGTRHHEQYF.

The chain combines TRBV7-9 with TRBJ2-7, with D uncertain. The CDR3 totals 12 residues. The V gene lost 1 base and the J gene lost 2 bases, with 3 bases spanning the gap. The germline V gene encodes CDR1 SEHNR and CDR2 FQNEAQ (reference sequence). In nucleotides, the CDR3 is TGTGCCAGCAGCTTAGACGCCTACGAGCAGTACTTC. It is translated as CASSLDAYEQYF.

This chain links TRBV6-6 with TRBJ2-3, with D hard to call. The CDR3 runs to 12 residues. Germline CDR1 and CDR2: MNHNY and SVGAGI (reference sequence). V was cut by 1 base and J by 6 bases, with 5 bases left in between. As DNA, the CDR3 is TGTGCCAGCAGTTACTGGCGGGATACGCAGTATTTT. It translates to CASSYWRDTQYF.

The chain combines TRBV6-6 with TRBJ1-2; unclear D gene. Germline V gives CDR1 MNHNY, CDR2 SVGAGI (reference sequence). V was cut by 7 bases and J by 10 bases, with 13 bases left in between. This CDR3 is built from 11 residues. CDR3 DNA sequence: TGTGCCAGCACCTTGGTGGGAGTCTACACCTTC. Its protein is CASTLVGVYTF.

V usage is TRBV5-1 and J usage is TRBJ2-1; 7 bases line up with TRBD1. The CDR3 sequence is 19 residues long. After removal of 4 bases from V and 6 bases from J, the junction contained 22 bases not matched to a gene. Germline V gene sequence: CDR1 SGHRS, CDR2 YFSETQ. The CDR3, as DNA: TGCGCCAGCAGCCTAGGCCATCCCTTGACGAAGGGGGCTCTCAATGAGCAGTTCTTC. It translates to CASSLGHPLTKGALNEQFF.

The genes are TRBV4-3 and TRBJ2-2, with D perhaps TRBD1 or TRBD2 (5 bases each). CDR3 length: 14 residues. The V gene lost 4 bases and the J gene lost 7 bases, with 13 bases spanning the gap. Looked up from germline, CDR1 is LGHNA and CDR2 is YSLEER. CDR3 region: CASSPWDGDGELFF. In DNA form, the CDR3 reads TGCGCCAGCAGCCCATGGGACGGAGACGGGGAGCTGTTTTTT.

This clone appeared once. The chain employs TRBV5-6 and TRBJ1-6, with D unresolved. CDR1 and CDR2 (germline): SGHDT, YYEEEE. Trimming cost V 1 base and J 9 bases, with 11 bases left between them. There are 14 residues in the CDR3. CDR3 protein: CASSLWVNSSPLHF. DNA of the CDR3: TGTGCCAGCAGCTTGTGGGTAAATAGTTCACCCCTCCACTTT.

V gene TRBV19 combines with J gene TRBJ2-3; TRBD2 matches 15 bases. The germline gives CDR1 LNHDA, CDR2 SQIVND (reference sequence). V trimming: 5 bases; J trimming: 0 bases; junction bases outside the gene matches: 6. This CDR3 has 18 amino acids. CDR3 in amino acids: CASSPGLAGGLSTDTQYF. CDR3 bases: TGTGCCAGTAGTCCGGGACTAGCGGGAGGACTTAGCACAGATACGCAGTATTTT.

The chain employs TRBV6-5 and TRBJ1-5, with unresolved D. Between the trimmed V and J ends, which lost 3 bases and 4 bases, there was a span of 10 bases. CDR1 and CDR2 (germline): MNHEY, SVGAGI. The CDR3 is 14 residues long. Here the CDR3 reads CASSYLDGNQPQHF. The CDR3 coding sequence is TGTGCCAGCAGTTATTTGGACGGGAATCAGCCCCAGCATTTT.

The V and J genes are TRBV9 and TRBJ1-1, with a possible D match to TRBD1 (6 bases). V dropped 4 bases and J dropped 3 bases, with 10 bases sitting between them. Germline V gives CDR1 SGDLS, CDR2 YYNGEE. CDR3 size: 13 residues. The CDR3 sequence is CASSPGAHTEAFF. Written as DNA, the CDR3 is TGTGCCAGCAGCCCAGGGGCCCACACTGAAGCTTTCTTT.

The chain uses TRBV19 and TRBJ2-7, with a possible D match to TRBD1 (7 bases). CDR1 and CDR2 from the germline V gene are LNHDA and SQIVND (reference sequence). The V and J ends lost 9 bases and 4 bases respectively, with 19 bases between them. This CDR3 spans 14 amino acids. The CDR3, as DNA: TGTGCCAGCACCCTCGGAGGGGGCGATTACGAGCAGTACTTC. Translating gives CASTLGGGDYEQYF.

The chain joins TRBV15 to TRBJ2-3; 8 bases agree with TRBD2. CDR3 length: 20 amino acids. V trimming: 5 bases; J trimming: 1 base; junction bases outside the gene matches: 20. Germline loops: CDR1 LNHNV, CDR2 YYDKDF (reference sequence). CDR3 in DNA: TGTGCCACCAGCTCTTTGTTTGGGGTGGCGGGGGGCCCGCGCACAGATACGCAGTATTTT. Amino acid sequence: CATSSLFGVAGGPRTDTQYF.

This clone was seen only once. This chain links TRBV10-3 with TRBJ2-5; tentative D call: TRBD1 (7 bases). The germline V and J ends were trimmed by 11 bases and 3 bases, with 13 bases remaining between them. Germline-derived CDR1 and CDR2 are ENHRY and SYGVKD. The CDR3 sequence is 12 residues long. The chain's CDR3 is CASQGEEETQYF. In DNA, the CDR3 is TGTGCCTCGCAGGGGGAGGAAGAGACCCAGTACTTC.

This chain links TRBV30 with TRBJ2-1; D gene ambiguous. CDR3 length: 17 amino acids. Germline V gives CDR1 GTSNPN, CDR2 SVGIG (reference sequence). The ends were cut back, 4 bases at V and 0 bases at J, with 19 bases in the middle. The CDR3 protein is CAWNSLDGPSSYNEQFF. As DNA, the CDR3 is TGTGCCTGGAACTCCCTGGACGGCCCTAGCTCCTACAATGAGCAGTTCTTC.